A single sample is the source of the 20 T cell receptor beta chains below, sequenced in a study of control samples from healthy donors and cancer patients. Clones were read by immunoSEQ multiplex PCR, and TCRdb kept only the in-frame ones, dropping some. The repertoire consists of approximately 150,000 clones, with 95% to 96% occurring once and the leading ten covering 0.95% to 1.1%. The sequenced sample consisted of blood. These receptors were collected from a woman aged 25 to 45 in good health.

The chain employs TRBV30 and TRBJ1-1; TRBD1 matches 9 bases. Germline-derived CDR1 and CDR2 are GTSNPN and SVGIG (reference sequence). Trimming removed 8 bases from V and 2 bases from J; junction bases left unmatched: 9. The CDR3 has 14 amino acids. The CDR3 DNA reads TGTGCCGGACAGCGGGGACAGGGTAACACTGAAGCTTTCTTT. Its translation is CAGQRGQGNTEAFF.

This sequence joins TRBV11-2 and TRBJ2-1, with 7 bases lining up with TRBD2. The CDR3 has 15 amino acids. The junction had 7 bases not matched to a gene; V was cut back by 5 bases and J by 3 bases. Per the germline V gene, CDR1 is SGHAT and CDR2 is FQNNGV. The CDR3 DNA reads TGTGCCAGCAGCCCGCGCGGGAGTTACTACAATGAGCAGTTCTTC. Encoded protein: CASSPRGSYYNEQFF.

The rearrangement uses TRBV10-3 and TRBJ2-2; D might be TRBD2 (5 bases). V was shortened by 4 bases and J by 5 bases, with 11 bases between the two germline ends. The CDR3 has 14 amino acids. Germline-derived CDR1 and CDR2 are ENHRY and SYGVKD. DNA of the CDR3: TGTGCCATCAGTGGCGACGGGATGACCGGGGAGCTGTTTTTT. It specifies CAISGDGMTGELFF.

This clone occurred once. The chain is built from TRBV19 and TRBJ2-1; D unresolved. Deletions cut 5 bases from V and 9 bases from J, with 17 bases between. Germline loops: CDR1 LNHDA, CDR2 SQIVND (reference sequence). The CDR3 is made up of 14 amino acids. Here the CDR3 DNA reads TGTGCCAGTAGTGCCGGGCACCCTCGTGGTGAGCAGTTCTTC. It specifies CASSAGHPRGEQFF.

This chain joins TRBV5-5 and TRBJ2-3; no reliable D call. The CDR3 sequence is 14 residues long. Germline lookup yields CDR1 SGHKS and CDR2 YYEKEE (reference sequence). With 2 bases removed from V and 0 bases from J, the gap between germline ends came to 7 bases. The CDR3 bases are TGTGCCAGCAGCTTTTACGGAAGCACAGATACGCAGTATTTT. This codes for CASSFYGSTDTQYF.

This sequence joins TRBV3-1 (or the pseudogene TRBV3-2) and TRBJ2-5; D not certain. Germline values: CDR1 LGHDT, CDR2 YNNKEL (reference sequence). V was shortened by 1 base and J by 2 bases, with 8 bases between the two germline ends. This CDR3 region has 14 residues. For the CDR3, the DNA is TGTGCCAGCAGCCAAGTAAGTTCGCAAGAGACCCAGTACTTC. It translates to CASSQVSSQETQYF.

This chain uses TRBV7-8 with TRBJ1-6, with D maybe TRBD1 (5 bases). Germline assignment: CDR1 SGHVS and CDR2 FQNEAQ. The CDR3 spans 17 residues. V dropped 1 base and J dropped 5 bases, with 15 bases sitting between them. CDR3 nucleotides: TGTGCCAGCAGCTTAGTTAGTCTCGGGGGGAATAATTCACCCCTCCACTTT. It specifies CASSLVSLGGNNSPLHF.

The chain is built from TRBV27 and TRBJ1-5, with D perhaps matching TRBD1 (6 bases). Trimming left V 4 bases short and J 5 bases short, with 9 bases between. The CDR3 has 13 residues. Germline CDR1 MNHEY, CDR2 SMNVEV (reference sequence). CDR3 sequence: CASSSGAHQPQHF. The CDR3 DNA sequence: TGTGCCAGCAGTTCGGGGGCCCATCAGCCCCAGCATTTT.

This chain joins TRBV7-2 and TRBJ1-5; D is ambiguous. Trimming shortened V by 5 bases and J by 9 bases, and 14 bases separated the two germline ends. This CDR3 comprises 13 residues. From germline, CDR1 is SGHTA and CDR2 FQGNSA. The CDR3, as DNA: TGTGCCAGCAGCCCCCCAGGCCGGCGGCCCCAGCATTTT. It yields the protein CASSPPGRRPQHF. Supplemented by reference TRBV7-2 and TRBJ1-5, the full variable domain reads GAGVSQSPSNKVTEKGKDVELRCDPISGHTALYWYRQSLGQGLEFLIYFQGNSAPDKSGLPSDRFSAERTGGSVSTLTIQRTQQEDSAVYLCASSPPGRRPQHFGDGTRLSIL.

In nucleotides, the CDR3 is TGTGCCAGCTCACCATTACGGAGCTCCTATAATTCACCCCTCCACTTT. It yields the protein CASSPLRSSYNSPLHF. V and J are TRBV18 and TRBJ1-6, with D hard to call. In germline, CDR1 is KGHSH, CDR2 LQKENI. The V and J ends lost 2 bases and 0 bases respectively, with 8 bases between them. CDR3 size: 16 residues.

This clone has just a few counts. The CDR3: CASSDGDANTGELFF. CDR3 sequence (DNA): TGTGCCAGCAGTGACGGAGACGCGAACACCGGGGAGCTGTTTTTT. The V call is TRBV6-4, the J call TRBJ2-2; D gene ambiguous. Between the trimmed V and J ends, which lost 2 bases and 0 bases, there was a span of 7 bases. The CDR3 is made up of 15 amino acids. The germline CDR1 and CDR2 sequences are MRHNA and SNTAGT.

The chain's CDR3 is CASSGNSFPDSKTQYF. CDR3 coding DNA: TGTGCCAGCAGTGGGAACAGCTTCCCTGATTCAAAGACCCAGTACTTC. The genes are TRBV6-1 and TRBJ2-5, with D unclear. The CDR3 extends over 16 amino acids. Trimming left V 4 bases short and J 6 bases short, with 21 bases between. Germline V gives CDR1 MNHNS, CDR2 SASEGT.

The V gene is TRBV7-9, the J gene TRBJ2-1; D call uncertain. V lost 7 bases and J lost 10, with 11 bases in between. CDR1 and CDR2 (germline): SEHNR, FQNEAQ (reference sequence). The CDR3 contains 11 residues. The CDR3 is CASTTTTEQFF. Here the CDR3 DNA reads TGTGCCAGCACCACAACTACAGAGCAGTTCTTC.

The genes are TRBV7-8 and TRBJ1-2, with 7 bases identical to TRBD1. This CDR3 has 16 amino acids. Germline assignment: CDR1 SGHVS and CDR2 FQNEAQ. Trimming cost V 2 bases and J 0 bases; bases outside gene matches: 6. The CDR3 region is CASSLRQGRTNYGYTF. The CDR3, as DNA: TGTGCCAGCAGCTTACGACAGGGCCGTACTAACTATGGCTACACCTTC.

The chain has TRBV5-5 and TRBJ1-1; D uncertain. Germline lookup yields CDR1 SGHKS and CDR2 YYEKEE (reference sequence). CDR3 size: 13 residues. V shed 4 bases and J shed 7 bases, with 14 bases lying between them. The CDR3 sequence is CASSPGWGVEAFF. The CDR3 coding sequence is TGTGCCAGCAGCCCGGGCTGGGGAGTTGAAGCTTTCTTT.

The J gene is TRBJ2-2, the V gene TRBV7-3; unclear D gene. Trimming took off 6 bases at V and 0 bases at J, with 8 bases between the two ends. CDR3 size: 14 residues. In germline, CDR1 is SGHTA, CDR2 FQGTGA. In DNA, the CDR3 is TGTGCCAGCAGGAACATCCCGAACACCGGGGAGCTGTTTTTT. It codes for CASRNIPNTGELFF.

The CDR3 DNA sequence: TGCGCCAGCAGTGTAGGGACAGGGTCCAGCACAGATACGCAGTATTTT. This gives the protein CASSVGTGSSTDTQYF. The chain carries TRBV10-1 and TRBJ2-3, with 9 bases that match TRBD1. This CDR3 has 16 amino acids. CDR1 is WNHNN and CDR2 is SYGVQD in the germline V gene (reference sequence). V lost 4 bases, J lost 0 bases, and 5 bases stayed unmatched.

The chain combines TRBV14 with TRBJ2-1; 9 nucleotides align to TRBD1. The CDR3 consists of 16 residues. CDR1 is SGHDN and CDR2 is FVKESK in the germline V gene. V lost 0 bases and J lost 12; bases outside the gene matches: 12. CDR3 in amino acids: CASSQEPGQGVLGQFF. The CDR3 DNA reads as TGTGCCAGCAGCCAAGAACCGGGACAGGGAGTATTAGGGCAGTTCTTC.

The chain combines TRBV5-8 with TRBJ1-3; D is unresolved. Germline CDR1 is SGHTS and CDR2 is YDEGEE. Trimming shortened V by 2 bases and J by 4 bases, and 7 bases separated the two germline ends. The CDR3 totals 13 residues. CDR3: CASSLTPGNTIYF. CDR3 sequence (DNA): TGTGCCAGCAGCTTAACTCCCGGAAACACCATATATTTT.

V and J are TRBV10-3 and TRBJ2-1, with 10 bases fitting TRBD2. Trimming at V came to 5 bases and at J to 4 bases, leaving 5 bases not matched to a gene. Germline V gives CDR1 ENHRY, CDR2 SYGVKD. This CDR3 has 15 amino acids. The CDR3 region is CAISLLAGDYNEQFF. The CDR3 DNA is TGTGCCATCAGTCTCCTAGCGGGAGATTACAATGAGCAGTTCTTC.